This TCR beta chain is from a study of T-cell reconstitution after alpha-beta-depleted transplantation in children (dated by TCRdb to the mid-2010s). For context, the study as a whole: T-cell immune reconstitution after TCRalphabeta/CD19-depleted allogeneic hematopoietic cell transplantation in children was quantitatively tracked in the study by means of TCR repertoire profiling.

The method was PCR. Instrument used: Illumina HiSeq 2500. Molecular barcoding was employed in the preparation of TCR libraries, with unique molecular identifiers being used to normalize TCRbeta repertoire quantification. TCRdb's own reprocessing of the public reads used fastp at Q25 and MiXCR and kept productive beta chains. Rows with a matching CDR3 protein are joined into one entry that keeps the most common DNA and genes. Counted in this sample were about 610,000 distinct CDR3 sequences; over 9.5% of them appeared once. The ten most abundant clones make up roughly 4% of the sample. For CDR1 and CDR2, the germline V gene lists SQVTM and ANQGSEA. For this chain, trimming is 6 bases at the V end and 6 bases at the J end, and the number of junction bases without a gene match is 18. The CDR3 holds 18 amino acids from the cysteine to the phenylalanine. Here the CDR3 DNA is all that survives: 54 bases in frame from base 1.

This clonotype was counted at least ten times. Its antigen is unknown. Base qualities are not provided; no much larger clone lies one nucleotide away. The sequenced sample was PBMCs from the stem cell graft donor, obtained from the stem cell graft. This clonotype was sampled from a human donor who donated a stem cell graft to a child with acute myeloid leukemia. The V and J segments used are TRBV29-1 and TRBJ2-1; 12 central bases correspond to TRBD2. Here the CDR3 is given as CSVEDRGFGLAGRNEQFF. In nucleotide form, the sequence is TGCAGCGTCGAGGACAGGGGCTTTGGACTAGCGGGACGCAATGAGCAGTTCTTC.